This is a list of T cell receptor beta chains from one sample in a study of T-cell memory formation after mild COVID-19. TCRdb reprocessed the 5' RACE reads via MiXCR and lists one record per CDR3 protein. The sample carries roughly 500,000 distinct CDR3 sequences, 20% recorded once. The sample taken for sequencing was PBMCs or a T cell subset sorted from them (not recorded which). These receptors were obtained from an adult woman who had mild COVID-19 (a few samples of this study predate the infection). Cell type and time point are not known. Both conserved end residues are part of each CDR3.

j_call v_call cdr3_length cdr3_aa
TRBJ2-7 TRBV4-3 12 CASSQDEYEQYF
TRBJ2-7 TRBV2 12 CASRGTDYEQYF
TRBJ2-1 TRBV5-1 18 CASSPGLAGGPLPNEQFF
TRBJ1-1 TRBV12-3/TRBV12-4 14 CASSLNLGDTEAFF
TRBJ1-1 TRBV5-5 11 CASNSGAEAFF
TRBJ2-5 TRBV24-1 15 CATSDFLAGRETQYF
TRBJ2-5 TRBV30 14 CAWSSIARGETQYF
TRBJ1-5 TRBV3-1 15 CASSKGLLSNQPQHF
TRBJ2-2 TRBV18 15 CASSPPLGFTGELFF
TRBJ1-6 TRBV6-8 18 CASSATGSPTSDNSPLHF
TRBJ2-7 TRBV7-2 13 CASSSRRAYEQYF
TRBJ2-1 TRBV20-1 14 CSGKGLAGYNEQFF
TRBJ1-1 TRBV5-1 14 CASLRGRGDTEAFF
TRBJ2-1 TRBV20-1 12 CSWLAAYNEQFF
TRBJ2-7 TRBV18 15 CASSPTGVGSYEQYF
TRBJ2-1 TRBV18 15 CASSPPGLRNNEQFF
TRBJ2-1 TRBV4-2 15 CASSQAGKRGNEQFF
TRBJ1-2 TRBV27 13 CASSFIGQSAYTF
TRBJ2-2 TRBV18 19 CASSPKELAGIANTGELFF
TRBJ1-6 TRBV20-1 19 CSARAGGQGESGTHSPLHF
TRBJ1-1 TRBV6-5 13 CASYRGARTEAFF
TRBJ2-1 TRBV7-3 17 CASSSRPGTSGSYEQFF
TRBJ2-1 TRBV10-3 14 CATKRLAEYNEQFF
TRBJ2-5 TRBV19 14 CASSNRGSLGTQYF
TRBJ2-3 TRBV6-4 14 CASSVGPTADTQYF
TRBJ2-5 TRBV6-6 15 CASSLGPQWRETQYF
TRBJ2-7 TRBV20-1 15 CSARGNRTVAYEQYF
TRBJ1-2 TRBV20-1 13 CSVGQGFGYGYTF
TRBJ2-1 TRBV5-5 16 CASSLVSGGTGGEQFF
TRBJ2-7 TRBV7-2 12 CASSNPRGGKYF
TRBJ2-3 TRBV9 17 CASSVGGGHPSTDTQYF
TRBJ1-1 TRBV12-3/TRBV12-4 13 CASRRTGYTEAFF
TRBJ2-7 TRBV12-3/TRBV12-4 14 CASRRTGRSYEQYF
TRBJ1-2 TRBV5-5 15 CASSWPGQAGVGYTF
TRBJ2-1 TRBV7-9 15 CASSLWQGRDNEQFF
TRBJ2-7 TRBV7-8 16 CASSLDGGLGSYEQYF
TRBJ2-7 TRBV6-6 13 CASSYAGTYEQYF
TRBJ1-1 TRBV20-1 11 CSARSGAEAFF
TRBJ2-3 TRBV12-3/TRBV12-4 15 CASSLGGGLGLSQYF
TRBJ2-5 TRBV18 13 CASSTGTQETQYF
TRBJ1-1 TRBV20-1 10 CSARDTEAFF
TRBJ2-1 TRBV7-2 15 CASSELAGLYNEQFF
TRBJ1-5 TRBV4-1 13 CASSQTGVGPQHF
TRBJ1-2 TRBV30 13 CAWSVGARDGYTF
TRBJ2-7 TRBV7-3 15 CASSLEAGGFYEQYF
TRBJ2-3 TRBV5-1 15 CASSTGQGGTDTQYF
TRBJ2-7 TRBV5-1 15 CASSPPGSASYEQYF
TRBJ1-3 TRBV28 17 CASSLRPGRGSGNTIYF
TRBJ2-1 TRBV5-1 13 CASRLRGDNEQFF
TRBJ2-7 TRBV2 12 CASSPGFGEQYF
TRBJ2-3 TRBV5-1 16 CSSSTSGRATTDTQYF
TRBJ2-5 TRBV12-3/TRBV12-4 16 CASSFSGTTFGETQYF
TRBJ1-2 TRBV28 15 CASSSGGFRGHGYTF